This T cell receptor (beta chain) was recovered during a study of regulatory T cells in long-lasting Graves disease. Points from the study as a whole: Preferential use of TRBV28, TRBJ1-2 and TRBJ2-5 was seen in persistent disease.

For this clonotype: Its antigen remains unidentified.

Time point meaning: newly diagnosed GD, antithyroid drugs for less than 3 months. The authors made the TCR library using RNA they extracted from PBMCs. Germline V gene lookup returns CDR1 MDHEN and CDR2 SYDVKM. This CDR3 has 14 amino acids. V shed 6 bases and J shed 4 bases, with 12 bases lying between them. Arm-PCR with iRepertoire HTBI primers amplified the CDR3 regions for these TCR beta libraries. TCRdb re-called the multiplex PCR reads through MiXCR, storing one row per CDR3 protein. The top ten clones hold 25% to 30% of a sample with hundreds of thousands of distinct CDR3 sequences, 15% to 20% of them seen once. The data also belong to a second study, concerning T cells in Graves' hyperthyroidism and ophthalmopathy. As that study records: Newly diagnosed patients aged 18 to 65 had hyperthyroidism of under 2 months' duration. The diagnoses drew upon clinical symptoms, serum thyroxine and TRAb, thyroid ultrasound and orbital computed tomography. Most clonotypes expanded in thyroid above 0.001 were likewise present in blood.

The chain employs TRBV28 and TRBJ1-4; D ambiguous. The receptor comes from a man aged 40-49 years with Graves disease. This material consisted of peripheral blood mononuclear cells (PBMCs), taken at new diagnosis, from a patient treated with antithyroid drugs. The CDR3, as DNA: TGTGCCAGCAGCCCAGGCCCATTTAATGAAAAACTGTTTTTT. Its translation is CASSPGPFNEKLFF.